The entry below describes one T cell receptor (beta chain). Its target is unknown. In germline, CDR1 is MDHEN, CDR2 SYDVKM. CDR3 size: 14 residues. V dropped 5 bases and J dropped 6; count of bases not matched to a gene: 9. Reverse transcribed after extraction, RNA yielded cDNA as the sequencing template. Generated by immunoSEQ multiplex PCR, the TCRdb table keeps only in-frame clones and is missing some. The sample carries 95,000 to 110,000 clones, over 80% recorded once. This sample's treatment: oral pan-JAK inhibitor, 5-10 mg twice daily. PBMCs provided sorted CD4+ and CD8+ T cells. This record belongs to a study of CD8+ T cells in alopecia areata. Study-level background: Each of the treated patients was given oral tofacitinib, 5 to 10 mg twice daily, for moderate-to-severe alopecia areata.

Overall study findings and caveats: Under tofacitinib, numerous expanded lesional clonotypes remained detectable in scalp and blood. Administration of tofacitinib significantly diminished scalp clonality and expanded CD8+ clones within the top 100.

The clonotype originates from a human donor with alopecia areata. The sequences come from CD8+ T cells sorted from blood, collected at week 24, from a patient treated with tofacitinib. The rearrangement joins TRBV28 to TRBJ1-2, with 7 positions matching TRBD1. DNA of the CDR3: TGTGCCAGCAGTCCCGCGACAGGGTTGAATGGCTACACCTTC. As protein: CASSPATGLNGYTF.